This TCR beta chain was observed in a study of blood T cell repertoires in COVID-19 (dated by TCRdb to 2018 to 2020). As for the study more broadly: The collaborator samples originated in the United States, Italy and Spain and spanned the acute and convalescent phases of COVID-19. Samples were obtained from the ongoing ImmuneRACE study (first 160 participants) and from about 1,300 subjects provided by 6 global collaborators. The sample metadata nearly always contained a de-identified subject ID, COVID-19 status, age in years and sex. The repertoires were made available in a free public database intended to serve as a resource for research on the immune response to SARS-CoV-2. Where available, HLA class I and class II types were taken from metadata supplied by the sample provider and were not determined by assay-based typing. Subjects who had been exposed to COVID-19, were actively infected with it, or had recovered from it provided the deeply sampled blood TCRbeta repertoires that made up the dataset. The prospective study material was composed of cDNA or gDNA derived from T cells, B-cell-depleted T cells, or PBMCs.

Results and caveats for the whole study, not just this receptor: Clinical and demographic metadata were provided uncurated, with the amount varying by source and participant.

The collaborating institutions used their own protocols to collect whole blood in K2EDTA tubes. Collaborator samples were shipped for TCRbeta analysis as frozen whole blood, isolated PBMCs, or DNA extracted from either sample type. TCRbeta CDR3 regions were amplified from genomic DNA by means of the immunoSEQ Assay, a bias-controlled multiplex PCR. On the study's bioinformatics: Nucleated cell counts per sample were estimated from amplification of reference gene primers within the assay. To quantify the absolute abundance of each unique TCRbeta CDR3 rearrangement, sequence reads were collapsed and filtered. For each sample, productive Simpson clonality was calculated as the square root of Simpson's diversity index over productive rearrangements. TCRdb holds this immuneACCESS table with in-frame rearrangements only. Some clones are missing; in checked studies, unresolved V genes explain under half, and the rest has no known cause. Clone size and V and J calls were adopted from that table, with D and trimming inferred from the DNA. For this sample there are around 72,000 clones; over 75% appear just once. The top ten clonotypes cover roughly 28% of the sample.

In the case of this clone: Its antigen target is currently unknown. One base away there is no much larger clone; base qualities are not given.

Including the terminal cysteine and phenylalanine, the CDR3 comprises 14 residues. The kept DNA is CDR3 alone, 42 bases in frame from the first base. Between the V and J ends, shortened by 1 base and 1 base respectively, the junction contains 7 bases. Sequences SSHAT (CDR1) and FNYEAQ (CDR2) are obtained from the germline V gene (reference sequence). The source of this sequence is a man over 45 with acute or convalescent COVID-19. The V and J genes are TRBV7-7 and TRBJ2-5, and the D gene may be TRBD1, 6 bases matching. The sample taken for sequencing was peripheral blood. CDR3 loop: CASSLGGGQETQYF. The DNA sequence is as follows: TGTGCCAGCAGCTTAGGAGGGGGCCAAGAGACCCAGTACTTC.